What follows describes a single T cell receptor (beta chain). Trimming took off 8 bases at V and 5 bases at J, with 26 bases between the two ends. The length of the CDR3 is 17 residues. CDR1 LNHDA and CDR2 SQIVND come from the germline V gene (reference sequence). The data were taken from a study of shared clonotypes between healthy human individuals. Every subset had its genomic DNA shared out evenly among several immunoSEQ plates. Produced via immunoSEQ multiplex PCR; TCRdb's table is partial and in-frame only. This sample has some 1.4 million clones; roughly 96% occur once, and the top ten carry approximately 1%.

The chain is built from TRBV19 and TRBJ2-3, with a possible D match to TRBD1 (7 bases). The receptor was isolated from a man younger than 40 in good health. Sequencing was performed on naive CD4+ T cells sorted from blood. Subset indicated: CD45RA+ positively selected. The CDR3, as DNA: TGTGCCAGTCGCCAGGGGGGCCAACAGGGTACCGTAGATACGCAGTATTTT. Amino acids: CASRQGGQQGTVDTQYF.